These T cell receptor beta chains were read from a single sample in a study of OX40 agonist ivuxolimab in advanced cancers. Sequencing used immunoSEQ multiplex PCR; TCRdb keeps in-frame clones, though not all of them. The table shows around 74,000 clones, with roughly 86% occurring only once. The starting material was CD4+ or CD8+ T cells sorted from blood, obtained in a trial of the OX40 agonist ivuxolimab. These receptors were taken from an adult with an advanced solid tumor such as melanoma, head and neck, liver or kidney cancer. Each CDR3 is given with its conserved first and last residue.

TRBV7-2,CASSSTWGQGEQYF
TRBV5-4,CASSLVTSGNTIYF
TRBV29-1,CSVETPRGLGTSLSGELFF
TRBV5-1,CASSPGQANEKLFF
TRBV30,CAWTSGRGTDTQYF
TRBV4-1,CASSHVTGPEYEQYF
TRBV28,CASRYLGQGRTDTQYF
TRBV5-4,CASSSPDRGSSGYTF
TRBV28,CASSLYRTGGNQPQHF
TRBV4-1,CASSQERPGQGYGYTF
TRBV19,CASGETGRFNQPQHF
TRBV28,CASSLGGGAQSIYEQYF
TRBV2,CASSEERSDEQFF
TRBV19,CASSISPTASYNEQFF
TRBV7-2,CASRPVRTGELFF
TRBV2,CASSGDRGNYEQYF
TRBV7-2,CASRPDRGNSPLHF
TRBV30,CAWSGGQLMNTEAFF
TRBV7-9,CASRHGLVETQYF
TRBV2,CASSGGFEKLFF
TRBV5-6,CASSPLAGVYNEQFF
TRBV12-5,CASATWNTEAFF
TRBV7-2,CASSRPTGVATQYF
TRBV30,CAWSVGGRGNQPQHF
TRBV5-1,CASSPGGPDTQYF
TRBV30,CAWTIPGEKLFF
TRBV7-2,CASTQPLAGVDTQYF
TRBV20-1,CSASRIYEQYF